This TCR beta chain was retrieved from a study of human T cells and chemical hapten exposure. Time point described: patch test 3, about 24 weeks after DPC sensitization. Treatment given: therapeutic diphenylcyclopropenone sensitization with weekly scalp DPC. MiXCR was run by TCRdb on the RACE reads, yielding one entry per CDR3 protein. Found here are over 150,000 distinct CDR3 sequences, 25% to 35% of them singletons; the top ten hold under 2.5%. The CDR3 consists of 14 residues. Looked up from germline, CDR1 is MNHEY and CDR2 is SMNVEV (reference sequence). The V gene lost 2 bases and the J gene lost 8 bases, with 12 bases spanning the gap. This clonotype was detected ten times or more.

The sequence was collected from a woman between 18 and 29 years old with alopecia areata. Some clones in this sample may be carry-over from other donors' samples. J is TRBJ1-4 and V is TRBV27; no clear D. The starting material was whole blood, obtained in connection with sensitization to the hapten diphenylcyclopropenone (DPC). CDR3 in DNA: TGTGCCAGCAGTTTAGCAGGTGGTTCGGAAAAACTGTTTTTT. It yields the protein CASSLAGGSEKLFF.